This T cell receptor beta chain stems from a study of cytomegalovirus exposure and HLA in healthy donors. 60 Vbeta and 13 Jbeta primers were used in PCR. TCRdb's copy holds only in-frame clones and misses some; the assay was immunoSEQ multiplex PCR. Of approximately 170,000 clones in the sample, roughly four fifths were seen once. A remark on this clone: No antigen is known for it.

The donors, nominally healthy at sampling, likely had unrecorded immune exposures. Notes on the study in general: According to a later analysis, most TCR beta chains associated with CMV appeared HLA-restricted. Sequences of the TCR beta chain were said to predict the HLA-A and HLA-B alleles of most subjects accurately. Cytomegalovirus association was assigned to about 150 TCR beta chains.

Trimming removed 4 bases from V and 0 bases from J, with 19 bases in between. The CDR3 runs to 17 residues. Germline lookup yields CDR1 SGDLS and CDR2 YYNGEE. The sequencing sample was made of PBMCs. V gene TRBV9 combines with J gene TRBJ2-5; a weak D match, TRBD2 (6 bases). This sequence originates from a middle-aged man in good health and CMV-seronegative. CDR3 coding DNA: TGTGCCAGCAGCACTACAATGAGCAGCGGGTACCAAGAGACCCAGTACTTC. Translating gives CASSTTMSSGYQETQYF.